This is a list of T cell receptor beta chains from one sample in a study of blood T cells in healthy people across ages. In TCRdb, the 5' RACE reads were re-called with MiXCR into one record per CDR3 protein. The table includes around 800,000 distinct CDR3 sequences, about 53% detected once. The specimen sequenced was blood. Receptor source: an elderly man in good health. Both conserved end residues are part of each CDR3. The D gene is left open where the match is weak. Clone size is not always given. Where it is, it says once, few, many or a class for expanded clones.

cdr3_aa: CSARRDASTDTQYF; cdr3_nt: TGCAGTGCTCGAAGGGATGCTAGCACAGATACGCAGTATTTT; j_call: TRBJ2-3; clone_size: .; d_call: .; v_call: TRBV20-1
cdr3_aa: CASSEYSSGTYEQFF; cdr3_nt: TGTGCCAGCAGTGAATATTCTAGCGGTACCTACGAGCAGTTCTTC; j_call: TRBJ2-1; clone_size: .; d_call: TRBD2; v_call: TRBV25-1
cdr3_aa: CASSRGGQVGTEAFF; cdr3_nt: TGTGCCAGCAGCCGCGGAGGTCAAGTGGGCACTGAAGCTTTCTTT; j_call: TRBJ1-1; clone_size: once; d_call: .; v_call: TRBV27
cdr3_aa: CASSSLGLSGYEQYF; cdr3_nt: TGCGCCAGCAGCTCACTGGGACTATCGGGCTACGAGCAGTACTTC; j_call: TRBJ2-7; clone_size: few; d_call: TRBD2; v_call: TRBV5-1
cdr3_aa: CASSSRVGARADTQYF; cdr3_nt: TGTGCCAGCAGTTCTCGTGTGGGTGCGAGGGCAGATACGCAGTATTTT; j_call: TRBJ2-3; clone_size: many; d_call: .; v_call: TRBV7-9
cdr3_aa: CASSAQVVSTDTQYF; cdr3_nt: TGTGCCAGCAGCGCGCAAGTCGTTAGCACAGATACGCAGTATTTT; j_call: TRBJ2-3; clone_size: few; d_call: .; v_call: TRBV7-2
cdr3_aa: CATASLAGDTDTQYF; cdr3_nt: TGCGCCACCGCATCACTAGCGGGAGATACAGATACGCAGTATTTT; j_call: TRBJ2-3; clone_size: .; d_call: TRBD2; v_call: TRBV10-1
cdr3_aa: CASSLSPVRDTEAFF; cdr3_nt: TGCGCCAGCAGCTTGTCGCCGGTGAGAGACACTGAAGCTTTCTTT; j_call: TRBJ1-1; clone_size: .; d_call: .; v_call: TRBV5-1
cdr3_aa: CASSLEGSGGRDTQYF; cdr3_nt: TGTGCCAGCAGTTTAGAGGGTAGCGGGGGGAGAGATACGCAGTATTTT; j_call: TRBJ2-3; clone_size: once; d_call: TRBD2; v_call: TRBV12-3/TRBV12-4
cdr3_aa: CSARDYGQPNQPQHF; cdr3_nt: TGCAGTGCTAGAGATTACGGACAGCCAAATCAGCCCCAGCATTTT; j_call: TRBJ1-5; clone_size: .; d_call: .; v_call: TRBV20-1
cdr3_aa: CASSFTGPSQPQHF; cdr3_nt: TGTGCCAGCAGCTTTACAGGACCCAGTCAGCCCCAGCATTTT; j_call: TRBJ1-5; clone_size: .; d_call: .; v_call: TRBV7-2
cdr3_aa: CSVATVEGETQYF; cdr3_nt: TGCAGCGTAGCGACAGTGGAGGGGGAGACCCAGTACTTC; j_call: TRBJ2-5; clone_size: few; d_call: .; v_call: TRBV29-1
cdr3_aa: CASRPSGGLRGYTF; cdr3_nt: TGTGCCAGCAGACCCTCCGGCGGTTTGCGGGGCTACACCTTC; j_call: TRBJ1-2; clone_size: many; d_call: .; v_call: TRBV3-1
cdr3_aa: CASTEYKDEQFF; cdr3_nt: TGTGCCAGCACCGAGTATAAGGATGAGCAGTTCTTC; j_call: TRBJ2-1; clone_size: few; d_call: .; v_call: TRBV11-2
cdr3_aa: CASSPQGGIGNEQYF; cdr3_nt: TGTGCCAGCAGCCCCCAAGGGGGGATCGGCAACGAGCAGTACTTC; j_call: TRBJ2-7; clone_size: .; d_call: .; v_call: TRBV9
cdr3_aa: CASSVGRQTRTDTQYF; cdr3_nt: TGTGCCAGCAGCGTCGGGCGACAGACACGCACAGATACGCAGTATTTT; j_call: TRBJ2-3; clone_size: .; d_call: .; v_call: TRBV2
cdr3_aa: CASRSAPGVAYGYTF; cdr3_nt: TGTGCCAGCAGGAGCGCCCCTGGGGTCGCCTATGGCTACACCTTC; j_call: TRBJ1-2; clone_size: many; d_call: .; v_call: TRBV6-1
cdr3_aa: CASSYSGGSSYEQYF; cdr3_nt: TGTGCCAGCAGTTACTCCGGCGGGAGCTCCTACGAGCAGTACTTC; j_call: TRBJ2-7; clone_size: .; d_call: TRBD2; v_call: TRBV6-6
cdr3_aa: CASSLRFPPATQYF; cdr3_nt: TGTGCCAGCAGTTTAAGGTTTCCACCCGCTACGCAGTATTTT; j_call: TRBJ2-3; clone_size: .; d_call: .; v_call: TRBV28
cdr3_aa: CASSRPSTVEGSNEQFF; cdr3_nt: TGTGCCAGCAGCCGACCCTCGACCGTGGAGGGGAGCAATGAGCAGTTCTTC; j_call: TRBJ2-1; clone_size: .; d_call: .; v_call: TRBV7-3
cdr3_aa: CASSAPGGGAEKLFF; cdr3_nt: TGTGCCAGCAGTGCTCCAGGGGGCGGAGCCGAAAAACTGTTTTTT; j_call: TRBJ1-4; clone_size: .; d_call: TRBD1; v_call: TRBV28
cdr3_aa: CASSLGVVWGWNEQFF; cdr3_nt: TGTGCCAGCAGTTTAGGGGTTGTATGGGGGTGGAATGAGCAGTTCTTC; j_call: TRBJ2-1; clone_size: .; d_call: .; v_call: TRBV12-3/TRBV12-4
cdr3_aa: CATSKDRDRPYYGYTF; cdr3_nt: TGTGCCACCAGCAAGGACCGGGACAGGCCCTACTATGGCTACACCTTC; j_call: TRBJ1-2; clone_size: many; d_call: TRBD1; v_call: TRBV15
cdr3_aa: CASGRLAGNNEQFF; cdr3_nt: TGTGCCAGCGGCAGACTAGCGGGTAACAATGAGCAGTTCTTC; j_call: TRBJ2-1; clone_size: few; d_call: TRBD2; v_call: TRBV3-1
cdr3_aa: CASSPPGGSGDAYF; cdr3_nt: TGTGCCAGCAGCCCCCCCGGGGGGTCGGGAGACGCGTATTTT; j_call: TRBJ2-3; clone_size: .; d_call: TRBD2; v_call: TRBV3-1
cdr3_aa: CASSFRDRGWEQYF; cdr3_nt: TGTGCCAGCAGCTTCCGGGACAGGGGTTGGGAGCAGTACTTC; j_call: TRBJ2-4; clone_size: .; d_call: .; v_call: TRBV21-1
cdr3_aa: CASSLLGGISYEQYF; cdr3_nt: TGTGCCAGCAGTTTACTGGGAGGAATCTCCTACGAGCAGTACTTC; j_call: TRBJ2-7; clone_size: .; d_call: .; v_call: TRBV27
cdr3_aa: CAGSSGGRPPEQYF; cdr3_nt: TGTGCCGGCAGTTCCGGGGGCCGCCCCCCCGAGCAGTACTTC; j_call: TRBJ2-7; clone_size: .; d_call: .; v_call: TRBV12-3/TRBV12-4
cdr3_aa: CASSPDRTYGYTF; cdr3_nt: TGTGCCAGCAGCCCAGACAGAACCTATGGCTACACCTTC; j_call: TRBJ1-2; clone_size: .; d_call: .; v_call: TRBV3-1
cdr3_aa: CASSFPGGHGGEKLFF; cdr3_nt: TGTGCCAGCAGTTTCCCCGGAGGACATGGTGGTGAAAAACTGTTTTTT; j_call: TRBJ1-4; clone_size: .; d_call: .; v_call: TRBV28
cdr3_aa: CASSEYRDRTETQYF; cdr3_nt: TGTGCCAGCAGTGAGTACAGGGATAGGACGGAGACCCAGTACTTC; j_call: TRBJ2-5; clone_size: few; d_call: .; v_call: TRBV25-1
cdr3_aa: CASSLNPIVAQETQYF; cdr3_nt: TGCGCCAGCAGCTTAAATCCAATCGTGGCCCAAGAGACCCAGTACTTC; j_call: TRBJ2-5; clone_size: few; d_call: .; v_call: TRBV5-1
cdr3_aa: CASSLVRLALLSYNEQFF; cdr3_nt: TGTGCCAGCAGCTTAGTCAGATTGGCCCTTCTATCCTACAATGAGCAGTTCTTC; j_call: TRBJ2-1; clone_size: once; d_call: .; v_call: TRBV11-2
cdr3_aa: CASSIQGASYNEQYF; cdr3_nt: TGTGCCAGCAGTATACAGGGGGCCTCCTACAATGAGCAGTACTTC; j_call: TRBJ2-5; clone_size: .; d_call: TRBD1; v_call: TRBV27
cdr3_aa: CASSLPRLPHRYAYF; cdr3_nt: TGTGCCAGCAGCTTACCTCGGCTTCCCCACAGATACGCGTATTTT; j_call: TRBJ2-3; clone_size: .; d_call: .; v_call: TRBV7-2
cdr3_aa: CASSSGSDGYTF; cdr3_nt: TGTGCCAGCAGTTCGGGGTCGGATGGCTACACCTTC; j_call: TRBJ1-2; clone_size: .; d_call: .; v_call: TRBV27
cdr3_aa: CASIENRGHEQYF; cdr3_nt: TGTGCCAGCATCGAGAACAGGGGCCACGAGCAGTACTTC; j_call: TRBJ2-7; clone_size: .; d_call: TRBD1; v_call: TRBV2
cdr3_aa: CASSVGWGPDEQFF; cdr3_nt: TGTGCCAGCAGCGTAGGGTGGGGACCCGATGAGCAGTTCTTC; j_call: TRBJ2-1; clone_size: .; d_call: .; v_call: TRBV9